This T cell receptor beta chain was sequenced for a study of shared clonotypes between healthy human individuals. This clone was detected only a few times. Its cognate antigen is unknown. The germline V gene encodes CDR1 MNHNY and CDR2 SVGAGI (reference sequence). The CDR3 is 14 residues long. V lost 4 bases and J lost 4, with 12 bases in between. It was across several immunoSEQ plates that each subset's genomic DNA was evenly split. The data were produced by immunoSEQ multiplex PCR, yet TCRdb's version contains in-frame clones alone and is incomplete. The sample has over a million clones, approximately 76% seen once; the top ten hold 1.4%. The study enrolled healthy HIV-negative adults without recent acute infections or vaccinations as donors. Study-wide results and limits: Shared clonotypes: about 5% naive CD4, around 3.5% naive CD8, roughly 2.4% memory CD4, 0.4% to 0.5% memory CD8. Non-shared clonotypes had lower generation probabilities than those shared by all four donors.

The source of this sequence is a man younger than 35 in good health. Material for sequencing was memory CD4+ T cells sorted from blood. This sample's subset: CD45RA-negative fraction. The rearrangement links TRBV6-6 to TRBJ2-3, with D unclear. CDR3 region: CASSFGAGADTQYF. The CDR3 DNA sequence: TGTGCCAGCAGTTTCGGAGCTGGTGCAGATACGCAGTATTTT.